The rows below give T cell receptor beta chains drawn from one sample of a study of T cell changes during pregnancy in multiple sclerosis. Produced via immunoSEQ multiplex PCR; TCRdb's table is partial and in-frame only. This table holds 77,000 or so clones, over 85% found once. The source material was peripheral blood, sampled in the second trimester of pregnancy. The receptors derive from a female donor in good health, enrolled as a control in a pregnancy study. CDR3s include the opening cysteine and the closing phenylalanine or tryptophan. D genes are given only for firm matches. Where a row states a size, it is once, few, many or the class of an expanded clone; other rows omit it.

d_gene	v_gene	abundance	j_gene	CDR3aa	CDR3nt
TRBD1	TRBV14	-	TRBJ2-7	CASSQRQGISYEQYF	TGTGCCAGCAGCCAACGACAGGGTATCTCCTACGAGCAGTACTTC
TRBD2	TRBV4-2	-	TRBJ2-1	CASSQGGTSGGARQFF	TGTGCCAGCAGCCAAGGGGGGACTAGCGGGGGGGCGAGGCAGTTCTTC
TRBD1	TRBV10-3	-	TRBJ1-5	CAISLQGAGQPQHF	TGTGCCATCAGCCTACAGGGGGCAGGGCAGCCCCAGCATTTT
-	TRBV19	-	TRBJ1-3	CASSISGNTIYF	TGTGCCAGTAGTATTTCAGGAAACACCATATATTTT
TRBD2	TRBV5-5	once	TRBJ2-3	CASSLTSGGAHTQYF	TGTGCCAGCAGCTTGACTAGCGGGGGGGCACATACGCAGTATTTT
-	TRBV5-4	few	TRBJ1-1	CASSFRDMNTEAFF	TGTGCCAGCAGCTTTAGGGACATGAACACTGAAGCTTTCTTT
-	TRBV6-6	-	TRBJ2-1	CASSRGHAQSNEQFF	TGTGCCAGCAGCAGGGGACATGCCCAGTCCAATGAGCAGTTCTTC
TRBD2	TRBV11-3	-	TRBJ2-2	CASSPLAVSTGELFF	TGTGCCAGCAGCCCACTAGCGGTGAGCACCGGGGAGCTGTTTTTT
-	TRBV14	once	TRBJ1-2	CASSQAYWAGTETNYGYTF	TGTGCCAGCAGCCAAGCCTATTGGGCGGGGACCGAAACTAACTATGGCTACACCTTC
-	TRBV2	-	TRBJ2-7	CASSEHRVHEQYF	TGTGCCAGCAGTGAACACAGGGTCCACGAGCAGTACTTC
TRBD1	TRBV28	-	TRBJ2-3	CASSSGQGSRQYF	TGTGCCAGCAGCTCCGGACAGGGATCTAGGCAGTATTTT
-	TRBV7-9	-	TRBJ1-1	CASSLARGYGTEAFF	TGTGCCAGCAGCTTAGCGCGGGGATATGGCACTGAAGCTTTCTTT
TRBD1	TRBV6-5	-	TRBJ1-5	CASSLGGANQPQHF	TGTGCCAGCAGTCTAGGGGGCGCGAATCAGCCCCAGCATTTT
-	TRBV30	few	TRBJ1-1	CAWSVRYTEAFF	TGTGCCTGGAGTGTGAGGTACACTGAAGCTTTCTTT
TRBD2	TRBV9	-	TRBJ2-3	CASSAPGLAGGSTDTQYF	TGTGCCAGCAGCGCACCGGGACTAGCGGGGGGCAGCACAGATACGCAGTATTTT
TRBD1	TRBV25-1	once	TRBJ1-5	CASSTGTGGDSNQPQHF	TGTGCCAGCAGCACCGGGACAGGGGGGGATAGCAATCAGCCCCAGCATTTT
-	TRBV9	-	TRBJ1-6	CASSATLAENSPLHF	TGTGCCAGCAGCGCCACTTTAGCGGAAAATTCACCCCTCCACTTT
TRBD1	TRBV19	-	TRBJ1-1	CASSTWDSPLSEAFF	TGTGCCAGTAGTACCTGGGACAGCCCCCTCTCTGAAGCTTTCTTT